This TCR beta chain is drawn from a study of identical twins. Findings and limits, study-wide: Invariant populations such as MAIT and iNKT cells could partly muddle zero-insertion analyses.

In regard to this clonotype: Its cognate antigen is unknown.

TCRdb ran MiXCR on the 5' RACE reads and lists one entry per CDR3 protein. Counted here are 600,000 to 700,000 distinct CDR3 sequences, approximately 22% occurring once; the ten biggest clones make up roughly 4%. The data also belong to a second study, concerning T cells expressing NK-cell markers. That study reports: Each of 5 to 7 donors carried dominant NKG2C+ clonotypes accounting for about 1.0-8% of CD8+ T cells. The study found these clonotypes also leading the CD3+CD56-NKG2C+ fraction in several donors. Expanded clones of NKG2C+ T cells had an unclear HCMV specificity.

The TCR comes from a young woman in good health. Material: PBMCs.

The CDR3 loop is CSVAAGFNEQYF. For the CDR3, the DNA is TGCAGCGTTGCGGCTGGTTTTAACGAGCAGTACTTC. The chain is built from TRBV29-1 and TRBJ2-7; D gene ambiguous. The CDR3 spans 12 residues. CDR1 and CDR2 (germline): SQVTM, ANQGSEA. The V gene lost 4 bases and the J gene lost 5 bases, with 12 bases spanning the gap.